This TCR beta chain is from a study of blood T cell repertoires in COVID-19. Study as a whole: COVID-19 samples from acute and convalescent phases originated in the United States, Italy and Spain. The analysed material was cDNA or gDNA that came from T cells, B-cell-depleted T cells, or PBMCs.

The authors' processing: The assay estimated nucleated cells by amplifying reference gene primers. Sequenced by immunoSEQ multiplex PCR; TCRdb stores in-frame clones only, minus some. V and J calls and clone size are those listed in that table; D and trimming were worked out from the DNA. Found here are 48,000 or so clones, about 85% of them singletons; the top ten hold around 6.4%. Looked up from germline, CDR1 is MDHEN and CDR2 is SYDVKM. Trimming left V 3 bases short and J 8 bases short, with 13 bases between. CDR3 length equals 13 residues. The V and J genes are TRBV28 and TRBJ1-2; D is perhaps TRBD1 (6 bases). Source material: peripheral blood. The TCR was taken from a woman aged 55-70 years with acute or convalescent COVID-19. The CDR3 region is CASSFGTSRGYTF. CDR3 sequence (DNA): TGTGCCAGCAGTTTTGGGACATCTAGGGGCTACACCTTC.